This T cell receptor beta chain is from a study of blood T cell repertoires in COVID-19. Study background: Some COVID-19 samples were acute and others convalescent; all came from the United States, Italy and Spain. Sources were T cells, B-cell-depleted T cells, or PBMCs; the material itself was cDNA or gDNA.

The CDR3 has 18 amino acids. Trimming removed 1 base from V and 2 bases from J, with 18 bases in between. Germline V gene data show CDR1 as MNHEY and CDR2 as SVGEGT. Using immunoSEQ multiplex PCR, the repertoire was profiled, and TCRdb retains in-frame clones only, with some absent. In the table there are about 370,000 clones, 89% of which are singletons. The sample was peripheral blood. This chain uses TRBV6-2 or TRBV6-3 with TRBJ1-5; D is ambiguous. The TCR was taken from a woman in her twenties or thirties with COVID-19, enrolled during active disease. The CDR3 reads CASSYYRKVGVRNQPQHF. CDR3 bases: TGTGCCAGCAGTTACTATAGAAAAGTCGGGGTGCGCAATCAGCCCCAGCATTTT.